This record concerns one TCR beta chain sequence. No antigen is known for it. The CDR3 loop spans 17 amino acids. Unique molecular identifiers were incorporated when the TCRbeta library was constructed. TCRdb reprocessed the PCR reads via MiXCR and lists one record per CDR3 protein. Of 550,000 to 600,000 distinct CDR3 sequences listed, 23% are singletons. The data originate from a study of T-cell reconstitution after alpha-beta-depleted transplantation in children. Study-wide findings and caveats: From newly produced T cells came most of the T-cell counts and diversity one year after transplant.

The chain carries TRBV21-1 and TRBJ2-6; the D call of TRBD1 is as the table states it, not checked on the DNA. TRBV21-1 is noted as a pseudogene. The TCR sequence derives from a boy under three years old who had a stem cell transplant for acute myeloid leukemia, so the T cells may come from the graft donor. The sequences come from PBMCs, mostly from graft donor cells, collected 360 days after TCRalphabeta/CD19-depleted stem cell transplant. CDR3 protein: CASSALQGAQGANVLTF. The CDR3 region has the DNA TGTGCCAGCAGCGCACTACAGGGGGCGCAGGGGGCCAACGTCCTGACTTTC.